These 9 T cell receptor beta chains originate from one sample sequenced in a study of CD8+ T cells in alopecia areata. Extracted from the samples, RNA was reverse transcribed into cDNA to serve as the sequencing template. Profiling relied on immunoSEQ multiplex PCR, and the TCRdb table lists in-frame clones only, not all of them. The sample contains 200,000 to 250,000 clones, approximately 70% of which appear only once. The treatment was: oral pan-JAK inhibitor, 5-10 mg twice daily. The input for sequencing was CD4+ T cells sorted from blood, taken between weeks 43 and 45, from a patient treated with tofacitinib. These receptors were collected from a human donor with alopecia areata.

This clone was seen only a few times. The chain carries TRBV29-1 and TRBJ2-7; 9 nucleotides line up with TRBD1. Germline V gives CDR1 SQVTM, CDR2 ANQGSEA. Trimming removed 0 bases from V and 3 bases from J; junction bases left unmatched: 3. The CDR3 spans 14 residues. CDR3 DNA sequence: TGCAGCGTTGAAGATCGGACAGGGGTCTACGAGCAGTACTTC. Amino acids: CSVEDRTGVYEQYF.

This clone has a handful of counts. J is TRBJ1-2 and V is TRBV15; D unresolved. Germline V CDR1 and CDR2: LNHNV, YYDKDF (reference sequence). The CDR3 loop spans 14 amino acids. V was cut by 4 bases and J by 2 bases, with 11 bases left in between. Here the CDR3 reads CATSKSGTNYGYTF. The CDR3 region has the DNA TGTGCCACCAGCAAGAGTGGCACAAACTATGGCTACACCTTC.

The count of this clone is one. This sequence joins TRBV19 and TRBJ1-5; tentative D call: TRBD1 (5 bases). V was shortened by 10 bases and J by 4 bases, with 20 bases between the two germline ends. The CDR3 totals 15 residues. Germline assignment: CDR1 LNHDA and CDR2 SQIVND (reference sequence). The CDR3 region has the DNA TGTGCCACCGTCGATCGGGGGAGCGGGAATCAGCCCCAGCATTTT. It is translated as CATVDRGSGNQPQHF.

The CDR3 is CASSSQHGLNEQFF. As DNA, the CDR3 is TGCGCCAGCAGCTCCCAACATGGCCTCAATGAGCAGTTCTTC. The J gene is TRBJ2-1, the V gene TRBV5-1, with D hard to call. The length of the CDR3 is 14 residues. CDR1 and CDR2 (germline): SGHRS, YFSETQ. V was clipped by 3 bases and J by 6 bases, with 13 bases between them.

CDR3 in amino acids: CASRLYNEQFF. The DNA for the CDR3 is TGTGCCAGCAGGTTATACAATGAGCAGTTCTTC. V gene TRBV25-1 combines with J gene TRBJ2-1; D not certain. This CDR3 spans 11 amino acids. CDR1 is MGHDK and CDR2 is SYGVNS in the germline V gene. The V gene lost 6 bases and the J gene lost 4 bases, with 4 bases spanning the gap.

The CDR3 is CSVEVAGTETQYF. CDR3 DNA: TGCAGCGTTGAAGTGGCGGGAACGGAGACCCAGTACTTC. This sequence joins TRBV29-1 and TRBJ2-5; D may be TRBD2 (6 bases). CDR3 length: 13 amino acids. The germline gives CDR1 SQVTM, CDR2 ANQGSEA. V was shortened by 1 base and J by 5 bases, with 11 bases between the two germline ends.

The table lists this clone with a few counts. J is TRBJ1-1 and V is TRBV14, with D tentatively TRBD1 (5 bases). CDR3 size: 15 residues. V was shortened by 6 bases and J by 4 bases, with 18 bases between the two germline ends. Per the germline V gene, CDR1 is SGHDN and CDR2 is FVKESK. The CDR3 DNA is TGTGCCAGCAGTCTCTATGGGGGAGGGGCCACTGAAGCTTTCTTT. This translates into CASSLYGGGATEAFF.

The rearrangement uses TRBV29-1 and TRBJ2-7; D unresolved. CDR1 and CDR2 from the germline V gene are SQVTM and ANQGSEA. The CDR3 extends over 15 amino acids. V lost 5 bases and J lost 1, with 18 bases in between. CDR3 nucleotides: TGCAGCGTTAGCCCCGTGGGCACTACTTCCTACGAGCAGTACTTC. It codes for CSVSPVGTTSYEQYF.

The DNA of the CDR3 is TGCGCCAGCAGCTCCGGGACAGCCGCCTCTAATTCACCCCTCCACTTT. It translates to CASSSGTAASNSPLHF. The rearrangement joins TRBV5-1 to TRBJ1-6; 7 bases align to TRBD1. Germline V CDR1 and CDR2: SGHRS, YFSETQ. J was trimmed by 6 bases and V by 3 bases; bases with no gene match: 9. The CDR3 consists of 16 residues.